This passage covers 30 T cell receptor beta chains from one sample sequenced in a study of breast tumors, draining lymph nodes, adjacent tissues. The lymph nodes were axillary draining lymph nodes from breast cancer patients. Each CDR3 protein is one row after TCRdb ran MiXCR on the multiplex PCR reads. The data show over 250,000 distinct CDR3 sequences, around 31% seen once. Sample: axillary lymph node tissue. The receptor source for this set is a female donor with breast cancer. Some clones in this sample may be carry-over from other donors' samples.

This clonotype was counted at least ten times. The chain combines TRBV2 with TRBJ2-5, with TRBD2 matching over 11 bases. The trim removed 1 base at V and 5 bases at J, leaving 6 bases unmatched. This CDR3 spans 16 amino acids. Per the germline V gene, CDR1 is SNHLY and CDR2 is FYNNEI. CDR3 nucleotide sequence: TGTGCCAGCAGTGAAGGGCTAGCGGGAGGAGGGGAGACCCAGTACTTC. It yields the protein CASSEGLAGGGETQYF.

This clonotype was seen repeatedly, ten times or more. Here the CDR3 DNA reads TGTGCCAGCAGGGCACGGACAGGGGGGGTGGATCAGCCCCAGCATTTT. Its protein product is CASRARTGGVDQPQHF. The V gene is TRBV6-1, the J gene TRBJ1-5; TRBD1 aligns across 10 bases. The germline V gene has CDR1 MNHNS and CDR2 SASEGT. V shed 6 bases, J shed 5 bases, and the junction held 10 bases outside the gene matches. This CDR3 comprises 16 residues.

This clonotype was seen a few times. A much larger clonotype is one base distant, so this may be a read error. CDR3 region: CSAGGTSGRGGETQYF. The DNA for the CDR3 is TGCAGTGCTGGAGGGACTAGCGGGAGGGGGGGGGAGACCCAGTACTTC. The chain carries TRBV20-1 and TRBJ2-5, with 16 bases lining up with TRBD2. Germline V lookup: CDR1 DFQATT, CDR2 SNEGSKA (reference sequence). V was clipped by 5 bases and J by 5 bases; unmatched bases: 8. The CDR3 loop spans 16 amino acids.

This clonotype appeared many times. The chain employs TRBV7-2 and TRBJ2-3; perhaps D is TRBD1 or TRBD2 (5 bases each). The CDR3 consists of 15 residues. The V and J ends lost 1 base and 3 bases respectively, with 11 bases between them. From germline, CDR1 is SGHTA and CDR2 FQGNSA. CDR3 DNA: TGTGCCAGCAGCTTAGGGCAGGGAGAAACAGATACGCAGTATTTT. Translating it yields CASSLGQGETDTQYF.

There are a few counts of this clonotype. This clone may be a read error of a much larger clone one base away. This chain connects TRBV24-1 to TRBJ1-5; unclear D gene. The CDR3 is 14 amino acids. Germline-derived CDR1 and CDR2 are KGHDR and SFDVKD. CDR3: CATSAQIVNQPQRF. Written as DNA, the CDR3 is TGTGCCACCAGTGCCCAGATAGTTAATCAGCCCCAGCGTTTT.

Details on this clonotype: At one end, the junction sequence differs from germline, possibly due to a read error. J is TRBJ1-3 and V is TRBV9, with 8 bases aligning to TRBD1. CDR3 length: 15 amino acids. The V gene's germline CDR1 is SGDLS and CDR2 YYNGEE. CDR3 nucleotides: TGTGCCAGCAGCGCAGGGGGCGTCCCTGGAAACACCACACATTTT. Encoded protein: CASSAGGVPGNTTHF.

This clonotype was counted many times. The rearrangement joins TRBV12-3 or TRBV12-4 to TRBJ2-1; D unclear. The CDR3 is 12 amino acids. V was cut by 5 bases and J by 8 bases, with 10 bases left in between. CDR3 loop: CASSPYRYEQFF. The CDR3, as DNA: TGTGCCAGCAGTCCCTATAGATATGAGCAGTTCTTC.

The chain carries TRBV20-1 and TRBJ2-5; D is possibly TRBD1 or TRBD2 (5 bases each). The CDR3 is 14 residues long. Germline CDR1 is DFQATT and CDR2 is SNEGSKA (reference sequence). Trimming removed 3 bases from V and 9 bases from J, with 20 bases in between. The CDR3 DNA follows: TGCAGTGCTAGTCCGGGACGGGGATTTTTGGCCCAGTACTTC. As protein: CSASPGRGFLAQYF.

This clonotype has ten or more counts. This sequence joins TRBV11-1 and TRBJ2-5, with D unresolved. Germline CDR1 reads SGHAT; CDR2 reads FQDESV (reference sequence). Trimming shortened V by 7 bases and J by 3 bases, and 12 bases separated the two germline ends. This CDR3 comprises 13 residues. Here the CDR3 reads CASTGPEKETQYF. In DNA form, the CDR3 reads TGTGCCAGCACTGGTCCCGAGAAAGAGACCCAGTACTTC.

This clonotype has ten or more counts. The genes are TRBV19 and TRBJ1-5; TRBD1 aligns across 9 bases. CDR1 is LNHDA, CDR2 SQIVND, per germline (reference sequence). The CDR3 runs 18 residues. V gave up 5 bases and J gave up 4 bases; unmatched junction bases: 15. The CDR3 loop reads CASSPGQGDPLVNQPQHF. The CDR3 nucleotides read TGTGCCAGTAGTCCGGGACAGGGCGACCCTTTGGTAAATCAGCCCCAGCATTTT.

This clonotype occurred a few times. The chain is built from TRBV13 and TRBJ1-1; 9 nucleotides match TRBD1. After removal of 4 bases from V and 4 bases from J, the junction contained 1 base not matched to a gene. The CDR3 sequence is 13 residues long. CDR1 and CDR2 from the germline V gene are PRHDT and FYEKMQ (reference sequence). CDR3 region: CASSSTGGTEAFF. The CDR3 DNA follows: TGTGCCAGCAGCTCGACAGGGGGCACTGAAGCTTTCTTT.

In this sample, this clonotype turned up many times. The chain carries TRBV7-9 and TRBJ1-2; D is uncertain. This CDR3 is built from 16 residues. The V end lost 0 bases, the J end lost 7 bases, and 18 bases lay between the germline ends. Germline V gene lookup returns CDR1 SEHNR and CDR2 FQNEAQ (reference sequence). This CDR3 reads CASSLAEGLVGGGYTF. CDR3 in DNA: TGTGCCAGCAGCTTAGCGGAAGGGCTTGTTGGCGGTGGCTACACCTTC.

The sample holds many counts of this clonotype. This chain connects TRBV19 to TRBJ1-5; D is unresolved. Per the germline V gene, CDR1 is LNHDA and CDR2 is SQIVND (reference sequence). The CDR3 sequence is 14 residues long. Between the trimmed V and J ends, which lost 1 base and 7 bases, there was a span of 11 bases. Here the CDR3 reads CASSIGQAGQPQHF. The CDR3 DNA reads TGTGCCAGTAGTATAGGGCAGGCCGGCCAGCCCCAGCATTTT.

Notes on this clonotype: Germline is not matched at one junction end, which may reflect a read error. This chain uses TRBV10-1 with TRBJ2-7; TRBD1 matches at 7 bases. Germline CDR1 reads WNHNN; CDR2 reads SYGVQD (reference sequence). The CDR3 is 14 amino acids. CDR3 in DNA: TGCGCCAGTAGTGGGGGACAGAACCTCTACGGGCAGTACTTC. Translating gives CASSGGQNLYGQYF.

Regarding this clonotype: A much bigger clone sits one base away, suggesting this may be a read error. The CDR3 does not close with the conserved phenylalanine or tryptophan, likely indicating a read error. The chain combines TRBV20-1 with TRBJ2-7; D not resolved. This CDR3 has 10 residues. Germline CDR1 DFQATT, CDR2 SNEGSKA (reference sequence). The V gene lost 6 bases and the J gene lost 6 bases, with 9 bases spanning the gap. The CDR3, as DNA: TGCAGTGCGCAACGTGGCGAGCAGTACTCC. This encodes CSAQRGEQYS.

Many counts were recorded for this clonotype. The CDR3 sequence is CATSDFSSVTQYF. CDR3 DNA: TGTGCCACCAGTGATTTCTCCTCCGTAACGCAGTATTTT. The V gene is TRBV24-1, the J gene TRBJ2-3; D gene unclear. This CDR3 comprises 13 residues. Per the germline V gene, CDR1 is KGHDR and CDR2 is SFDVKD. Trimming removed 1 base at V and 9 bases at J, with 10 bases between.

This clonotype was recorded many times. The rearrangement uses TRBV7-9 and TRBJ2-7, with 7 bases matching TRBD2. The trim removed 1 base at V and 3 bases at J, leaving 15 bases unmatched. Germline-derived CDR1 and CDR2 are SEHNR and FQNEAQ (reference sequence). The CDR3 spans 18 residues. DNA of the CDR3: TGTGCCAGCAGCTTAGGGGATCCTGGGGGGGGAGATCTCTACGAGCAGTACTTC. This sequence encodes CASSLGDPGGGDLYEQYF.

This clonotype turned up a few times. The rearrangement joins TRBV6-6 to TRBJ2-6; D is undetermined. CDR3 size: 16 residues. The germline V gene encodes CDR1 MNHNY and CDR2 SVGAGI (reference sequence). V shed 5 bases and J shed 0 bases, with 11 bases lying between them. The CDR3 loop is CASSHRRISGANVLTF. The CDR3 region has the DNA TGTGCCAGCAGTCACCGACGGATCTCTGGGGCCAACGTCCTGACTTTC.

This clonotype has ten or more counts. CDR3 in DNA: TGCGCCAGCAGCCTCGCGGGACTAGCGGGGGGCGATGAGCAGTTCTTC. Translated: CASSLAGLAGGDEQFF. This chain uses TRBV4-1 with TRBJ2-1, with 15 bases matching TRBD2. The CDR3 is 16 amino acids. V shed 4 bases, J shed 8 bases, and the junction held 6 bases outside the gene matches. CDR1 is MGHRA and CDR2 is YSYEKL in the germline V gene.

The chain couples TRBV3-1 to TRBJ2-3, with 7 positions matching TRBD1. With 1 base clipped from V and 2 bases from J, the junction kept 6 bases outside the gene matches. Germline CDR1 LGHDT, CDR2 YNNKEL (reference sequence). The CDR3 sequence is 16 residues long. This CDR3 is CASSQGTDRVTDTQYF. For the CDR3, the DNA is TGTGCCAGCAGCCAAGGAACCGACAGGGTCACAGATACGCAGTATTTT.

Concerning this clonotype: The junction differs from germline at one of its ends, possibly a read error. V gene TRBV12-3 or TRBV12-4 combines with J gene TRBJ1-4; D is perhaps TRBD1 (6 bases). CDR3 size: 16 residues. CDR3 amino acids: CASSLRGGATNEKLYF. The CDR3 coding sequence is TGTGCCAGCAGTTTAAGAGGGGGGGCAACTAATGAAAAACTGTATTTT.

This clonotype showed up many times. The V gene is TRBV5-8, the J gene TRBJ2-3; a weak D match, TRBD2 (5 bases). Germline CDR1 SGHTS, CDR2 YDEGEE. The CDR3 is made up of 14 amino acids. With 5 bases removed from V and 0 bases from J, the gap between germline ends came to 10 bases. The CDR3 sequence is CASRSRTSTDTQYF. CDR3 coding DNA: TGTGCCAGCAGGTCCAGGACTAGCACAGATACGCAGTATTTT. The variable domain in full, with the rest retrieved from reference TRBV5-8 and TRBJ2-3, is EAGVTQSPTHLIKTRGQQATLRCSPISGHTSVYWYQQALGLGLQFLLWYDEGEERNRGNFPPRFSGRQFPNYSSELNVNALELEDSALYLCASRSRTSTDTQYFGPGTRLTVL.

This clonotype came up a few times. This chain links TRBV9 with TRBJ1-1; D is unclear. V was clipped by 2 bases and J by 2 bases, with 10 bases between them. Germline CDR1 reads SGDLS; CDR2 reads YYNGEE. The CDR3 sequence is 14 residues long. CDR3 amino acids: CASSVSDGNTEAFF. The DNA of the CDR3 is TGTGCCAGCAGCGTGTCGGATGGTAACACTGAAGCTTTCTTT.

The chain uses TRBV20-1 and TRBJ1-6, with a tentative D call TRBD1 (5 bases). The germline CDR1 and CDR2 sequences are DFQATT and SNEGSKA (reference sequence). This CDR3 region has 16 residues. V was trimmed by 6 bases and J by 6 bases, leaving 21 bases between them. CDR3 coding DNA: TGCAGTGCCGTACCGGGACTAGCGGGAACTAATTCACCCCTCCACTTT. Translating it yields CSAVPGLAGTNSPLHF.

A single count supports this clonotype. The CDR3 is CASSEPKRGDEQFF. CDR3 nucleotides: TGTGCCAGCAGTGAACCTAAGAGGGGTGATGAGCAGTTCTTC. The genes are TRBV2 and TRBJ2-1; D may correspond to TRBD1 or TRBD2 (5 bases each). Deletions cut 2 bases from V and 8 bases from J, with 13 bases between. Looked up from germline, CDR1 is SNHLY and CDR2 is FYNNEI. CDR3 length equals 14 residues.

This clonotype was observed many times. The rearrangement uses TRBV20-1 and TRBJ2-7, with D possibly matching TRBD1 (5 bases). V shed 3 bases and J shed 5 bases, with 23 bases lying between them. The germline V gene has CDR1 DFQATT and CDR2 SNEGSKA (reference sequence). This CDR3 has 16 residues. The CDR3 is CSASVFSGPDPHEQYF. The CDR3 bases are TGCAGTGCTAGTGTGTTTTCAGGGCCCGACCCCCACGAGCAGTACTTC.

This clonotype has only one observation. The V call is TRBV7-2, the J call TRBJ1-5; TRBD1 matches 10 bases. Germline trimming cut 3 bases from V and 7 bases from J; bases unmatched to any gene: 12. This CDR3 is built from 17 residues. Per the germline V gene, CDR1 is SGHTA and CDR2 is FQGNSA. CDR3 sequence reads: CASSFAGTGVGEQPQHF. The CDR3, as DNA: TGTGCCAGCAGCTTTGCAGGGACAGGGGTCGGCGAGCAGCCCCAGCATTTT.

To note about this clonotype: At one of its ends the junction is not consistent with the germline gene, which may arise from a read error. The chain is built from TRBV20-1 and TRBJ1-5; a possible D gene is TRBD1 (5 bases). The CDR3 runs 12 residues. From germline, CDR1 is DFQATT and CDR2 SNEGSKA (reference sequence). The CDR3 sequence: CRASLGDQPQHF. The CDR3 DNA sequence: TGCAGGGCTAGTCTGGGGGACCAGCCCCAGCATTTT.

Details on this clonotype: A read error may be the cause here, since a much bigger clone is one base away. The rearrangement joins TRBV30 to TRBJ2-2; D assignment may be TRBD1 or TRBD2 (6 bases each). The CDR3 spans 13 residues. Between the trimmed V and J ends, which lost 1 base and 7 bases, there was a span of 10 bases. Germline V gene sequence: CDR1 GTSNPN, CDR2 SVGIG (reference sequence). CDR3 nucleotides: TGTGCCTGGAGTGCACGGGGGCGCGGGGAGCTGTTTTTT. Encoded protein: CAWSARGRGELFF.

At least ten counts were recorded for this clonotype. This sequence joins TRBV18 and TRBJ2-7; D uncertain. Trimming shortened V by 2 bases and J by 2 bases, and 4 bases separated the two germline ends. CDR3 length: 12 residues. Germline lookup yields CDR1 KGHSH and CDR2 LQKENI. CDR3 loop: CASSPGAYEQYF. CDR3 sequence (DNA): TGTGCCAGCTCACCAGGGGCCTACGAGCAGTACTTC.